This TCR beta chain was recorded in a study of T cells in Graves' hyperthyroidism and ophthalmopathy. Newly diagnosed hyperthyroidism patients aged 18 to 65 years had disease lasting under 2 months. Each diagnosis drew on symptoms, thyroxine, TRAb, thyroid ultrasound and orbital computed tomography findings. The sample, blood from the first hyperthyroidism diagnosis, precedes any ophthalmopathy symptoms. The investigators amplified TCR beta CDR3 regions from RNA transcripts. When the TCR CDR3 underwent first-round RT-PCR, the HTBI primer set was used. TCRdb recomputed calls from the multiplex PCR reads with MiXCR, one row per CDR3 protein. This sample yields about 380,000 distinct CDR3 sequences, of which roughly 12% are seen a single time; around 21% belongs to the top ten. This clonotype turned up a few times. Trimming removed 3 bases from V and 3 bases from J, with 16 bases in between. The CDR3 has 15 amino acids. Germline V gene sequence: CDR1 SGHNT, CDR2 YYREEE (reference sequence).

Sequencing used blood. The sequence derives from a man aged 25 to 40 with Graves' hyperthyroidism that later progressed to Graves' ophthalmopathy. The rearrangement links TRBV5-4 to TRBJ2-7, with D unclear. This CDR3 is CASSYRGGSGYEQYF. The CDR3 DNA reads TGTGCCAGCAGCTACCGCGGCGGTAGTGGCTACGAGCAGTACTTC.